This T cell receptor (beta chain) is drawn from a study of blood T cell repertoires in COVID-19. At the level of the study: COVID-19 samples from acute and convalescent phases originated in the United States, Italy and Spain.

Looked up from germline, CDR1 is MNHNS and CDR2 is SASEGT. The ends were cut back, 0 bases at V and 11 bases at J, with 13 bases in the middle. The CDR3 loop spans 14 amino acids. In the authors' methods: It was from reference gene primer amplification that nucleated cell counts were estimated. The protocol was immunoSEQ multiplex PCR, while the TCRdb copy is restricted to in-frame clones and leaves out a portion. V and J calls plus clone size are reproduced from that table; the DNA served to infer D and trimming. This sample carries 26,000 or so clones, roughly 90% of them seen once, and the ten largest clones take less than 3%.

This TCR was sampled from a human donor in a cohort sampled during active COVID-19. The sequencing input was peripheral blood. V usage is TRBV6-1 and J usage is TRBJ1-4, with D hard to call. Here the CDR3 reads CASSEAQKVGKLFF. CDR3 in DNA: TGTGCCAGCAGTGAAGCACAGAAAGTTGGGAAACTGTTTTTT.